This T cell receptor beta chain was captured in a study of Ad26.COV2.S vaccination and SARS-CoV-2 variants. Study-level findings and limits: For non-spike TCRs, breadth in vaccine recipients resembled that in placebo recipients. Once vaccination had occurred, spike-specific CD8+ and CD4+ T cell responses reportedly showed substantial breadth.

Turning to this clone: Its antigen is as yet unknown.

Clones were read by immunoSEQ multiplex PCR, and TCRdb kept only the in-frame ones, dropping some. The sample contains about 440,000 clones, 90% of which appear only once. Germline CDR1 MNHNS, CDR2 SASEGT. This CDR3 region has 18 residues. Trimming took off 2 bases at V and 3 bases at J, with 20 bases between the two ends. This sample's treatment: over 15 received Ad26.COV2.S at low or high dose, single or two shots; about five received placebo; per-sample allocation not given. Day 63 after the first vaccine or placebo injection was the time point for sampling. Recruitment in Boston yielded a donor of adult age, 18-55 years.

Material: peripheral blood, obtained in a trial of Ad26.COV2.S vaccine versus placebo. This receptor was identified in a person aged 18-65 years who received the Ad26.COV2.S COVID-19 vaccine or a placebo. The rearrangement uses TRBV6-1 and TRBJ1-5; D possibly corresponds to TRBD1 (5 bases). The DNA for the CDR3 is TGTGCCAGCAGTGAAATCTTCGCCACCCGGACAAACAATCAGCCCCAGCATTTT. Residues: CASSEIFATRTNNQPQHF.